This T cell receptor beta chain was captured by sequencing in a study of shared clonotypes between healthy human individuals. Naive-designated CD8 cells lacked CD45RO, were positively enriched for CCR7, and omitted terminally differentiated effector memory CD45RA+ cells. V was cut by 2 bases and J by 6 bases, with 10 bases left in between. CDR1 and CDR2 from the germline V gene are LNHDA and SQIVND (reference sequence). The CDR3 consists of 14 residues. TCRdb's copy holds only in-frame clones and misses some; the assay was immunoSEQ multiplex PCR. The data show about 2 million clones, less than 95% seen once.

The specimen was naive CD8+ T cells sorted from blood. The TCR comes from a man aged 18 to 29 in good health. The chain is built from TRBV19 and TRBJ2-2; D is unclear. CDR3 loop: CASSIWSAAGELFF. The CDR3 coding sequence is TGTGCCAGTAGTATATGGAGTGCGGCCGGGGAGCTGTTTTTT.